The 28 T cell receptor beta chains presented below share a single source sample, sequenced in a study of blood T cell repertoires in COVID-19. Here immunoSEQ multiplex PCR was the method, and the copy in TCRdb shows in-frame clones only, minus some. The sample has 200,000 to 250,000 clones; around 86% are singletons. The source material was peripheral blood. These receptors all stem from a man older than 75 with acute or convalescent COVID-19.

This chain uses TRBV27 with TRBJ2-2, with D uncertain. Per germline, CDR1 MNHEY and CDR2 SMNVEV (reference sequence). Trimming shortened V by 6 bases and J by 1 base, and 6 bases separated the two germline ends. CDR3 length equals 13 residues. As DNA, the CDR3 is TGTGCCAGCAGGCAGGTGAACACCGGGGAGCTGTTTTTT. This sequence encodes CASRQVNTGELFF.

Many counts were recorded for this clone. This chain joins TRBV1 and TRBJ2-3; the D call in the table, TRBD2, was not verified against the DNA. TRBV1 is listed as a pseudogene. The CDR3 sequence is 18 residues long. Here the CDR3 reads CTSSPGDLAGGPGDTQYF. The CDR3 DNA reads as TGCACCAGCAGCCCCGGGGACCTAGCGGGAGGGCCGGGAGATACGCAGTATTTT.

The J gene is TRBJ1-2, the V gene TRBV27; TRBD1 is a possible D gene (6 bases). The V gene lost 6 bases and the J gene lost 0 bases, with 14 bases spanning the gap. The CDR3 sequence is 15 residues long. Per the germline V gene, CDR1 is MNHEY and CDR2 is SMNVEV (reference sequence). In nucleotides, the CDR3 is TGTGCCAGCAGGCGGAGACAGGAGCCTAACTATGGCTACACCTTC. Translation: CASRRRQEPNYGYTF.

The chain recombines TRBV30 with TRBJ1-2; 7 nucleotides align to TRBD1. The V and J ends lost 4 bases and 0 bases, in that order; junction bases with no gene match: 5. The CDR3 length is 14 residues. Germline V lookup: CDR1 GTSNPN, CDR2 SVGIG (reference sequence). The chain's CDR3 is CAWIAQGTNYGYTF. The CDR3, as DNA: TGTGCCTGGATAGCACAGGGGACTAACTATGGCTACACCTTC.

This chain uses TRBV7-7 with TRBJ2-1; D perhaps matches TRBD2 (6 bases). Per the germline V gene, CDR1 is SSHAT and CDR2 is FNYEAQ (reference sequence). V shed 1 base and J shed 13 bases, with 14 bases lying between them. The CDR3 covers 13 residues. The CDR3 nucleotides are TGTGCCAGCAGCTTAGAACGCGCGGGACGCCAGTTCTTC. Its protein product is CASSLERAGRQFF.

V and J are TRBV6-2 or TRBV6-3 and TRBJ1-3; no definite D call. The DNA matches TRBJ2-2 better at its end, which makes the J call doubtful. Looked up from germline, CDR1 is MNHEY and CDR2 is SVGEGT. The CDR3 totals 13 residues. As DNA, the CDR3 is TGTGCCAGCAGTTACTCATTCACCGGGGAGCTGTTTTTT. Translating gives CASSYSFTGELFF.

Note on this clone: Different DNA sequences within this sample yield the same CDR3. The rearrangement joins TRBV5-1 to TRBJ1-4; 7 nucleotides line up with TRBD1. Germline assignment: CDR1 SGHRS and CDR2 YFSETQ. The CDR3 length is 14 residues. After removal of 2 bases from V and 7 bases from J, the junction contained 5 bases not matched to a gene. The CDR3 loop reads CASSLGQEGEKLFF. The DNA for the CDR3 is TGCGCCAGCAGCTTAGGACAGGAGGGTGAAAAACTGTTTTTT.

This chain uses TRBV24-1 with TRBJ2-3, with 10 positions matching TRBD2. Germline V lookup: CDR1 KGHDR, CDR2 SFDVKD. This CDR3 is built from 18 residues. Trimming cost V 3 bases and J 0 bases; bases outside gene matches: 8. CDR3 nucleotides: TGTGCCACCAGTGATAACCACCTAGCGGGAGCTAGCACAGATACGCAGTATTTT. Translated, it gives CATSDNHLAGASTDTQYF.

The chain links TRBV18 to TRBJ1-6, with a tentative D call TRBD1 (6 bases). CDR3 length: 16 residues. Trimming pared 5 bases from V and 6 bases from J, leaving 17 bases between. Germline V CDR1 and CDR2: KGHSH, LQKENI. This chain's CDR3 is CASSGPRGGGNSPLHF. The CDR3 DNA reads as TGTGCCAGCTCAGGACCCAGGGGAGGGGGTAATTCACCCCTCCACTTT.

The chain couples TRBV9 to TRBJ2-1, with TRBD2 identical over 11 bases. The CDR3 spans 18 residues. Trimming took 0 bases from V and 3 from J; bases not matched to a gene: 8. Germline V gene data show CDR1 as SGDLS and CDR2 as YYNGEE. CDR3 in amino acids: CASSVASELAGVYNEQFF. The CDR3 nucleotides are TGTGCCAGCAGCGTAGCTTCGGAACTAGCGGGAGTCTACAATGAGCAGTTCTTC.

The V and J genes are TRBV6-2 or TRBV6-3 and TRBJ1-5; 10 bases match TRBD1. The V gene's germline CDR1 is MNHEY and CDR2 SVGEGT. After removal of 4 bases from V and 2 bases from J, the junction contained 2 bases not matched to a gene. The CDR3 has 15 amino acids. CDR3 DNA sequence: TGTGCCAGCAGTTCGACAGGGGGCGGCAATCAGCCCCAGCATTTT. Its translation: CASSSTGGGNQPQHF.

The chain has TRBV18 and TRBJ2-5, with D uncertain. The CDR3 has 12 amino acids. Trimming pared 6 bases from V and 0 bases from J, leaving 5 bases between. In germline, CDR1 is KGHSH, CDR2 LQKENI. CDR3 residues: CASSRNQETQYF. DNA for the CDR3: TGTGCCAGCTCGCGGAACCAAGAGACCCAGTACTTC.

The chain joins TRBV19 to TRBJ2-3, with 7 positions matching TRBD2. The junction had 5 bases not matched to a gene; V was cut back by 1 base and J by 4 bases. The CDR3 loop spans 15 amino acids. CDR1 and CDR2 (germline): LNHDA, SQIVND (reference sequence). CDR3 sequence (DNA): TGTGCCAGTAGTATAGTTGCGGGAGTTTCAGATACGCAGTATTTT. Protein product: CASSIVAGVSDTQYF.

Turning to this clone: The same CDR3 arises from other DNA sequences in this sample as well. The V and J genes are TRBV5-1 and TRBJ2-7; 11 positions match TRBD1. After removal of 0 bases from V and 3 bases from J, the junction contained 2 bases not matched to a gene. The germline gives CDR1 SGHRS, CDR2 YFSETQ. This CDR3 is 15 amino acids long. In DNA form, the CDR3 reads TGCGCCAGCAGCTTGGGTGGGACAGGGGGCTACGAGCAGTACTTC. This gives the protein CASSLGGTGGYEQYF. Together with reference TRBV5-1 and TRBJ2-7, the CDR3 gives the full variable domain: KAGVTQTPRYLIKTRGQQVTLSCSPISGHRSVSWYQQTPGQGLQFLFEYFSETQRNKGNFPGRFSGRQFSNSRSEMNVSTLELGDSALYLCASSLGGTGGYEQYFGPGTRLTVT.

This rearrangement joins TRBV2 to TRBJ2-1; 9 bases agree with TRBD1. The V segment lost 3 bases and the J segment 8 bases; nucleotides outside the gene matches: 5. CDR3 length equals 14 residues. Germline V gene lookup returns CDR1 SNHLY and CDR2 FYNNEI. As DNA, the CDR3 is TGTGCCAGCAGTGAGGATGGGACAGGGTATGAGCAGTTCTTC. It codes for CASSEDGTGYEQFF.

V is TRBV6-6 and J is TRBJ2-7; 7 bases fit TRBD2. The CDR3 sequence is 11 residues long. With V trimmed by 6 bases and J by 6 bases, 2 bases remained unmatched. The germline gives CDR1 MNHNY, CDR2 SVGAGI (reference sequence). CDR3: CASRWGGEQYV. CDR3 nucleotides: TGTGCCAGCAGATGGGGGGGCGAGCAGTACGTC.

This sequence joins TRBV18 and TRBJ2-2; a possible D gene is TRBD2 (5 bases). The CDR3 is 16 amino acids. Germline V CDR1 and CDR2: KGHSH, LQKENI. V lost 2 bases to trimming and J lost 7 bases, with 17 bases between them. The DNA of the CDR3 is TGTGCCAGCTCACCAAAAGTCGGGATCGAAGACGGGGAGCTGTTTTTT. Amino acids: CASSPKVGIEDGELFF.

The chain is built from TRBV19 and TRBJ1-2; D may be TRBD1 (6 bases). The CDR3 loop spans 14 amino acids. V lost 6 bases and J lost 1, with 12 bases in between. CDR1 LNHDA and CDR2 SQIVND come from the germline V gene (reference sequence). The CDR3 sequence: CASRGGQNNYGYTF. Written as DNA, the CDR3 is TGTGCCAGTAGGGGGGGGCAGAATAACTATGGCTACACCTTC.

The V call is TRBV9, the J call TRBJ2-1, with 8 bases fitting TRBD2. Germline V gives CDR1 SGDLS, CDR2 YYNGEE. The CDR3 loop spans 15 amino acids. Losses at the gene ends were 3 bases for V and 1 base for J; bases not matched to a gene: 3. CDR3 bases: TGTGCCAGCAGCGAGCGGGAGAGATCCTACAATGAGCAGTTCTTC. It specifies CASSERERSYNEQFF.

J is TRBJ2-2 and V is TRBV18; TRBD2 matches 7 bases. Germline assignment: CDR1 KGHSH and CDR2 LQKENI. The CDR3 has 17 residues. The trim removed 0 bases at V and 5 bases at J, leaving 9 bases unmatched. The CDR3 sequence is CASSPPEGGSMTGELFF. The CDR3 nucleotides read TGTGCCAGCTCACCACCGGAAGGCGGGAGTATGACCGGGGAGCTGTTTTTT.

J is TRBJ1-2 and V is TRBV21-1. TRBV21-1 is termed a pseudogene. The CDR3 runs 15 residues. The CDR3 region has the DNA TGTGCCAGCAGCTCCCCGCCCGCGGGCGGACTTGGTGGCACCTTC. It codes for CASSSPPAGGLGGTF.

J is TRBJ2-2 and V is TRBV6-1; the match to TRBD1 covers 7 bases. Germline V lookup: CDR1 MNHNS, CDR2 SASEGT. The ends lost 3 bases at V and 7 bases at J; junction bases unmatched: 5. The CDR3 extends over 14 amino acids. CDR3 protein: CASSDPRQGGELFF. The CDR3 coding sequence is TGTGCCAGCAGTGACCCGCGACAGGGCGGGGAGCTGTTTTTT.

J is TRBJ1-2 and V is TRBV5-4, with D tentatively TRBD1 (5 bases). Germline V gives CDR1 SGHNT, CDR2 YYREEE (reference sequence). V lost 3 bases and J 0 bases, leaving 12 bases between the germline ends. The CDR3 has 15 amino acids. CDR3 nucleotides: TGTGCCAGCAGCTCCGGACACCGAGCTAACTATGGCTACACCTTC. As protein: CASSSGHRANYGYTF.

The chain has TRBV28 and TRBJ1-2; 9 bases match TRBD1. Trimming removed 1 base from V and 8 bases from J; junction bases left unmatched: 14. The CDR3 is 17 amino acids. The V gene's germline CDR1 is MDHEN and CDR2 SYDVKM. CDR3 residues: CASSLYSTTGGRKGYTF. CDR3 nucleotides: TGTGCCAGCAGTTTATATAGCACGACAGGGGGACGAAAGGGCTACACCTTC.

The chain employs TRBV3-1 (or the pseudogene TRBV3-2) and TRBJ2-2, with D possibly being TRBD1 (6 bases). V was pared by 0 bases and J by 6 bases, with 11 bases between. CDR3 size: 15 residues. The V gene's germline CDR1 is LGHDT and CDR2 YNNKEL (reference sequence). The CDR3: CASSQDLGGPGELFF. For the CDR3, the DNA is TGTGCCAGCAGCCAAGATTTAGGGGGTCCCGGGGAGCTGTTTTTT.

The rearrangement uses TRBV7-2 and TRBJ1-4, with a possible D match to TRBD1 (5 bases). Between the trimmed V and J ends, which lost 5 bases and 5 bases, there was a span of 12 bases. This CDR3 has 14 residues. The germline gives CDR1 SGHTA, CDR2 FQGNSA. The CDR3 DNA reads TGTGCCAGCAGCCCCGGGGGTCCAAATGAAAAACTGTTTTTT. As protein: CASSPGGPNEKLFF.

The chain is built from TRBV5-1 and TRBJ2-1; 9 nucleotides match TRBD2. The CDR3 has 16 residues. CDR1 is SGHRS, CDR2 YFSETQ, per germline. J gave up 3 bases and V 0 bases, and 4 bases lay outside the gene matches. The CDR3 coding sequence is TGCGCCAGCAGCTTGGTGCCTAGCGGGAACTACAATGAGCAGTTCTTC. It encodes CASSLVPSGNYNEQFF.

The chain employs TRBV6-5 and TRBJ1-2; D is possibly TRBD1 (5 bases). The length of the CDR3 is 15 residues. V lost 5 bases, J lost 8 bases, and 21 bases lay in between. Per germline, CDR1 MNHEY and CDR2 SVGAGI. The CDR3 reads CASSRAGGSDVGYTF. For the CDR3, the DNA is TGTGCCAGCAGTCGGGCGGGGGGATCTGATGTAGGCTACACCTTC.